The 20 T cell receptor beta chains in this list originate from one sample, sequenced in a study of blood T cells in healthy people across ages. Using a J-beta primer mix together with a sample-barcoded 5' primer, a second PCR was run for about 7 to 12 cycles. TCRdb reanalysed the 5' RACE reads using MiXCR and keeps one entry per CDR3 protein. The sample records more than 1,000,000 distinct CDR3 sequences, almost 25% being singletons. Another study also made use of these data, one on T cells of mothers and their children.

Input material: blood. The receptor set was obtained from a girl aged 2-10 years in good health.

This clonotype was counted only a few times. The chain couples TRBV29-1 to TRBJ2-7; D gene uncertain. With the DNA end fitting TRBJ2-5 better, the J assignment may be wrong. Germline-derived CDR1 and CDR2 are SQVTM and ANQGSEA. The CDR3 contains 14 residues. CDR3 region: CSVEGTLGTETQYF. The CDR3 DNA reads as TGCAGCGTTGAAGGGACCCTAGGAACAGAGACCCAGTACTTC.

The V and J genes are TRBV14 and TRBJ2-3; the D call may be TRBD1 or TRBD2 (6 bases each). The V end was cut by 1 base, the J end by 3 bases, with 11 bases between. Germline V lookup: CDR1 SGHDN, CDR2 FVKESK. The CDR3 consists of 15 residues. The CDR3 nucleotides are TGTGCCAGCAGCCAAGGGGGGGCTCAGACAGATACGCAGTATTTT. It yields the protein CASSQGGAQTDTQYF.

In its sample, this clonotype was seen a few times. The chain carries TRBV10-3 and TRBJ1-6, with D perhaps matching TRBD1 (6 bases). The CDR3 is made up of 12 amino acids. V was pared by 7 bases and J by 8 bases, with 9 bases between. Germline-derived CDR1 and CDR2 are ENHRY and SYGVKD. The chain's CDR3 is CAIKTGDSPLHF. CDR3 bases: TGTGCCATCAAGACAGGTGATTCACCCCTCCACTTT.

The chain couples TRBV6-5 to TRBJ2-7; 11 bases agree with TRBD2. The germline CDR1 and CDR2 sequences are MNHEY and SVGAGI. Trimming removed 6 bases from V and 5 bases from J; junction bases left unmatched: 3. CDR3 length: 13 amino acids. The chain's CDR3 is CASRELAGDEQYF. CDR3 nucleotide sequence: TGTGCCAGCAGGGAACTAGCGGGGGACGAGCAGTACTTC.

The rearrangement joins TRBV29-1 to TRBJ2-2; D is possibly TRBD1 (6 bases). The V and J ends lost 8 bases and 4 bases respectively, with 11 bases between them. The CDR3 covers 12 residues. Germline assignment: CDR1 SQVTM and CDR2 ANQGSEA. CDR3 in DNA: TGCAGCCCTGGACAGCCCACCGGGGAGCTGTTTTTT. Encoded protein: CSPGQPTGELFF.

This clonotype was observed a few times. This sequence joins TRBV18 and TRBJ2-6, with D possibly matching TRBD2 (5 bases). V dropped 6 bases and J dropped 2 bases, with 14 bases sitting between them. Germline V gene lookup returns CDR1 KGHSH and CDR2 LQKENI. The length of the CDR3 is 16 residues. CDR3 nucleotide sequence: TGTGCCAGCTCCCCATTCTCGGGGACTGGGGCCAACGTCCTGACTTTC. Translating gives CASSPFSGTGANVLTF. The full variable domain, completed using reference TRBV18 and TRBJ2-6, is NAGVMQNPRHLVRRRGQEARLRCSPMKGHSHVYWYRQLPEEGLKFMVYLQKENIIDESGMPKERFSAEFPKEGPSILRIQQVVRGDSAAYFCASSPFSGTGANVLTFGAGSRLTVL.

CDR3 in amino acids: CAITIPNYGYTF. The DNA for the CDR3 is TGTGCCATCACCATTCCGAACTATGGCTACACCTTC. V gene TRBV10-3 combines with J gene TRBJ1-2; D uncertain. Per the germline V gene, CDR1 is ENHRY and CDR2 is SYGVKD. The CDR3 spans 12 residues. Trimming shortened V by 7 bases and J by 2 bases, and 8 bases separated the two germline ends.

This clonotype was recorded a few times. The chain employs TRBV5-1 and TRBJ2-5, with TRBD1 identical over 7 bases. Near its end, the DNA agrees better with TRBJ2-7, so the J call may be wrong. The CDR3 runs 13 residues. In germline, CDR1 is SGHRS, CDR2 YFSETQ. In DNA, the CDR3 is TGCGCCAGCAGCTACGGGACAGTCGGCGAGCAGTACTTC. As protein: CASSYGTVGEQYF.

This clonotype was observed a few times. The rearrangement joins TRBV13 to TRBJ2-7; no reliable D call. V dropped 5 bases and J dropped 3 bases, with 14 bases sitting between them. Germline lookup yields CDR1 PRHDT and CDR2 FYEKMQ (reference sequence). The CDR3 extends over 14 amino acids. The CDR3 loop is CASSPPMGDYEQYF. CDR3 DNA sequence: TGTGCCAGCAGCCCACCTATGGGCGACTACGAGCAGTACTTC.

V and J are TRBV27 and TRBJ1-5, with TRBD1 as a possible D gene (5 bases). The CDR3 extends over 14 amino acids. The germline CDR1 and CDR2 sequences are MNHEY and SMNVEV (reference sequence). V was trimmed by 7 bases and J by 2 bases, leaving 12 bases between them. The CDR3 coding sequence is TGTGCCAGCAAAATATGGGGGGGCAATCAGCCCCAGCATTTT. It codes for CASKIWGGNQPQHF.

This chain connects TRBV4-1 to TRBJ2-7, with no clear D. Trimming stripped 1 base from V and 5 bases from J, with 12 bases between. CDR1 and CDR2 (germline): MGHRA, YSYEKL. The CDR3 runs 14 residues. CDR3 DNA sequence: TGCGCCAGCAGCCAAGCGGACGGAGTTAACGAGCAGTACTTC. Protein: CASSQADGVNEQYF.

The chain is built from TRBV29-1 and TRBJ1-1; D is ambiguous. This CDR3 spans 11 amino acids. Trimming pared 5 bases from V and 7 bases from J, leaving 11 bases between. CDR1 SQVTM and CDR2 ANQGSEA come from the germline V gene. Here the CDR3 DNA reads TGCAGCGTTTCGCGTTCGTTTGAAGCTTTCTTT. Its translation is CSVSRSFEAFF.

J is TRBJ1-1 and V is TRBV6-6; no firm D call. Germline V gene data show CDR1 as MNHNY and CDR2 as SVGAGI (reference sequence). The CDR3 loop spans 15 amino acids. Trimming took 4 bases from V and 0 from J, leaving 12 bases between them. In DNA form, the CDR3 reads TGTGCCAGCAGTTTTTTGTACAGAATGAACACTGAAGCTTTCTTT. This sequence encodes CASSFLYRMNTEAFF.

This chain connects TRBV28 to TRBJ2-1; D is perhaps TRBD2 (6 bases). The germline CDR1 and CDR2 sequences are MDHEN and SYDVKM. The CDR3 has 17 amino acids. Trimming took off 2 bases at V and 0 bases at J, with 14 bases between the two ends. The CDR3 is CASSLDTSRSSYNEQFF. The CDR3 DNA reads TGTGCCAGCAGTTTAGACACTAGCCGCAGCTCCTACAATGAGCAGTTCTTC.

This clonotype was seen just once. The chain has TRBV5-5 and TRBJ1-3; D gene unclear. Germline values: CDR1 SGHKS, CDR2 YYEKEE (reference sequence). The CDR3 runs to 15 residues. The V gene lost 2 bases and the J gene lost 0 bases, with 9 bases spanning the gap. DNA of the CDR3: TGTGCCAGCAGCTTACACGGCCTCTCTGGAAACACCATATATTTT. Protein product: CASSLHGLSGNTIYF.

As DNA, the CDR3 is TGTGCCAGCAGCTTACTTCCTAGCGGGAGGTCCAATGAGCAGTTCTTC. Its translation: CASSLLPSGRSNEQFF. This chain joins TRBV7-3 and TRBJ2-1; 11 nucleotides agree with TRBD2. There are 16 residues in the CDR3. The germline gives CDR1 SGHTA, CDR2 FQGTGA. J lost 6 bases, V lost 2 bases, and 6 bases had no gene match.

Only a few counts were recorded for this clonotype. The rearrangement links TRBV11-1 to TRBJ2-4; 8 bases are shared with TRBD1. V shed 7 bases, J shed 1 base, and the junction held 6 bases outside the gene matches. The CDR3 sequence is 15 residues long. Germline-derived CDR1 and CDR2 are SGHAT and FQDESV (reference sequence). CDR3 sequence (DNA): TGTGCCAGCACGGCCCGGACAGGGGCCAAAAACATTCAGTACTTC. This sequence encodes CASTARTGAKNIQYF.

The sample holds one count of this clonotype. V is TRBV12-3 or TRBV12-4 and J is TRBJ2-1; D might be TRBD1 (6 bases). This CDR3 comprises 12 residues. Trimming stripped 4 bases from V and 7 bases from J, with 8 bases between. The CDR3 bases are TGTGCCAGCAGTTGGACAGCTAATGAGCAGTTCTTC. Its protein is CASSWTANEQFF.

This clonotype was counted a few times. The chain employs TRBV29-1 and TRBJ2-5, with D perhaps matching TRBD1 or TRBD2 (5 bases each). Germline loops: CDR1 SQVTM, CDR2 ANQGSEA. The CDR3 runs to 15 residues. With 1 base removed from V and 4 bases from J, the gap between germline ends came to 16 bases. CDR3 loop: CSVEGDPRAGETQYF. The CDR3 bases are TGCAGCGTTGAAGGCGACCCCAGGGCGGGAGAGACCCAGTACTTC.

The chain uses TRBV10-3 and TRBJ2-7, with D perhaps matching TRBD1 (5 bases). Germline assignment: CDR1 ENHRY and CDR2 SYGVKD. The CDR3 covers 15 residues. V was clipped by 2 bases and J by 0 bases, with 11 bases between them. The CDR3 sequence: CAISELQGNSYEQYF. The CDR3 nucleotides are TGTGCCATCAGTGAGCTCCAGGGTAACTCCTACGAGCAGTACTTC.